This T cell receptor (beta chain) was found in a study of OX40 agonist ivuxolimab in advanced cancers. Study-wide context: Three individuals attained partial responses, comprising one hepatocellular carcinoma case and two cutaneous melanoma cases.

The method was immunoSEQ multiplex PCR; TCRdb's version includes in-frame clones alone and lacks a portion of them. The sample holds over 65,000 clones; over 80% are singletons and the top ten take 0.5% to 0.55%. The V gene lost 5 bases and the J gene lost 8 bases, with 18 bases spanning the gap. Germline V gives CDR1 SGHVS, CDR2 FQNEAQ. This CDR3 has 14 amino acids. Study-level points and caveats: Blood T cells, both CD4+ and CD8+, expanded clonally by week 6 at 0.1 to 3.0 mg/kg. Expanded peripheral T-cell antigen specificity went undetermined.

As regards this clone: What it recognizes is unknown.

Sequences were derived from CD4+ or CD8+ T cells sorted from blood, sampled in a trial of the OX40 agonist ivuxolimab. The chain links TRBV7-8 to TRBJ1-1; D might be TRBD1 (5 bases). The clonotype was recovered from an adult with an advanced solid tumor such as melanoma, head and neck, liver or kidney cancer. The CDR3 region has the DNA TGTGCCAGCAGCGCTCTGGGGGTCGGAATAGAAGCTTTCTTT. As protein: CASSALGVGIEAFF.